This T cell receptor (beta chain) was sequenced during a study of vaccination effects on CD4 cells after COVID-19. Study background: The two convalescent patients provided samples 16 days and one week before vaccination. Overall study findings and caveats: Mainly new clones induced by vaccination were found among post-vaccine spike-reactive clones in convalescents.

Sequencing followed a ViraFEST assay step that expanded antigen-specific CD4+ T cells with viral peptide pools. Subsequent to 10 days of culture, CD4+ T cells were isolated. Sometime from March through December 2020, the person acquired a SARS-CoV-2 infection that PCR confirmed. Half-medium changes using IL-2 medium occurred on days 3 and 7. TCRdb's copy holds only in-frame clones and misses some; the assay was immunoSEQ multiplex PCR. This sample has about 70,000 clones, with over 60% found just once. Per the germline V gene, CDR1 is SGHDN and CDR2 is FVKESK. The junction had 10 bases not matched to a gene; V was cut back by 4 bases and J by 7 bases. The CDR3 is 15 residues long. Remarks on this clone: No antigen is known for it.

The receptor was derived from a human donor who had a prior SARS-CoV-2 infection. The sequencing used CD4+ T cells from PBMCs cultured with HIV peptides, collected before COVID-19 vaccination. Subset reported: HIV-1 Nef peptide pool negative control/reference culture. The chain carries TRBV14 and TRBJ2-1; 7 bases agree with TRBD1. The CDR3 bases are TGTGCCAGCAGCCGATACCCGACAGGGTTGAATGAGCAGTTCTTC. Protein sequence: CASSRYPTGLNEQFF.